One and the same sample provided the 10 T cell receptor beta chains below, sequenced in a study of CD8+ T cells in alopecia areata (dated by TCRdb to the late 2010s). Reading the label with the study, this specimen's time point is: around 26 weeks on oral tofacitinib. Explained via the paper, the treatment or condition label denotes: oral pan-JAK inhibitor, 5-10 mg twice daily. Library prep was done by the immunoSEQ multiplex PCR assay. For TCR sequencing, RNA was extracted from every sample and reverse transcribed into cDNA to serve as template. In its TCRdb copy, this immuneACCESS table keeps in-frame sequences only and misses some clones. Where compared with another copy, unresolved V genes explain less than half of these, and the others have no known cause. Present in this sample are roughly 170,000 clones, about 60% of which were seen just once. The ten largest account for 10% to 15% of the sample.

The sequencing here drew on CD8+ T cells sorted from blood, taken at week 24, from a patient treated with tofacitinib. The receptors originated from a human donor with alopecia areata.

V and J are TRBV27 and TRBJ1-5, with 8 bases identical to TRBD1. From germline, CDR1 is MNHEY and CDR2 SMNVEV (reference sequence). The CDR3 extends over 15 amino acids. V lost 8 bases and J lost 3; bases outside the gene matches: 9. In DNA, the CDR3 is TGTGCCAGCTCTCAGACAGGGGAGTACAATCAGCCCCAGCATTTT. This gives the protein CASSQTGEYNQPQHF.

This chain joins TRBV30 and TRBJ1-1; D perhaps matches TRBD1 (5 bases). CDR3 length equals 16 residues. Germline V CDR1 and CDR2: GTSNPN, SVGIG (reference sequence). Trimming stripped 3 bases from V and 1 base from J, with 18 bases between. For the CDR3, the DNA is TGTGCCTGGAGCCCCACGGGGGTTACTTGGAACACTGAAGCTTTCTTT. It yields the protein CAWSPTGVTWNTEAFF.

The rearrangement links TRBV29-1 to TRBJ2-7; D perhaps matches TRBD1 (6 bases). Germline assignment: CDR1 SQVTM and CDR2 ANQGSEA. Trimming took off 5 bases at V and 3 bases at J, with 14 bases between the two ends. There are 13 residues in the CDR3. The CDR3 here is CSVHAGTNYEQYF. In DNA form, the CDR3 reads TGCAGCGTTCACGCCGGGACAAACTACGAGCAGTACTTC.

The rearrangement joins TRBV29-1 to TRBJ2-1, with 13 bases identical to TRBD2. Looked up from germline, CDR1 is SQVTM and CDR2 is ANQGSEA. Germline trimming cut 6 bases from V and 5 bases from J; bases unmatched to any gene: 4. CDR3 length: 14 residues. The CDR3 DNA follows: TGCAGCGTAGATACTAGCGGGGGGGACAATGAGCAGTTCTTC. Protein product: CSVDTSGGDNEQFF.

This clone was seen once. The chain recombines TRBV6-5 with TRBJ1-1; D remains unclear. The CDR3 contains 15 residues. Germline CDR1 reads MNHEY; CDR2 reads SVGAGI. Deletions cut 4 bases from V and 1 base from J, with 13 bases between. CDR3 sequence: CASSWVGDGNTEAFF. CDR3 bases: TGTGCCAGCAGTTGGGTCGGAGACGGGAACACTGAAGCTTTCTTT.

This chain connects TRBV11-2 to TRBJ2-1, with D unclear. The V gene lost 5 bases and the J gene lost 1 base, with 3 bases spanning the gap. This CDR3 has 12 residues. Per the germline V gene, CDR1 is SGHAT and CDR2 is FQNNGV. CDR3 DNA sequence: TGTGCCAGCAGCCCGTCCTACAATGAGCAGTTCTTC. It encodes CASSPSYNEQFF.

This clone has a handful of counts. This sequence joins TRBV19 and TRBJ1-2; D unresolved. Looked up from germline, CDR1 is LNHDA and CDR2 is SQIVND (reference sequence). Trimming took 1 base from V and 4 from J, leaving 4 bases between them. The CDR3 extends over 12 amino acids. CDR3 loop: CASSIGPYGYTF. Written as DNA, the CDR3 is TGTGCCAGTAGTATAGGGCCCTATGGCTACACCTTC.

The gene calls are TRBV2 and TRBJ1-2; 7 bases match TRBD1. The V gene's germline CDR1 is SNHLY and CDR2 FYNNEI. This CDR3 is 14 amino acids long. The V and J ends lost 5 bases and 3 bases, in that order; junction bases with no gene match: 6. The CDR3, as DNA: TGTGCCAGCAGTCCCGCCACAGGGGACTATGGCTACACCTTC. It yields the protein CASSPATGDYGYTF.

In its sample, this clone was seen many times. The chain has TRBV2 and TRBJ1-2, with TRBD1 matching 7 bases. With V trimmed by 6 bases and J by 5 bases, 9 bases remained unmatched. The CDR3 loop spans 14 amino acids. The germline gives CDR1 SNHLY, CDR2 FYNNEI. The CDR3 spells CASSAPGTAYGYTF. CDR3 nucleotides: TGTGCCAGCAGCGCCCCCGGGACAGCTTATGGCTACACCTTC.

The genes are TRBV12-5 and TRBJ2-3; TRBD1 matches 8 bases. Trimming at V came to 6 bases and at J to 6 bases, leaving 5 bases not matched to a gene. This CDR3 spans 13 amino acids. CDR1 is LGHNT, CDR2 FRNRAP, per germline. The CDR3 coding sequence is TGTGCTAGTGGAGGACAGGGTGGTGATACGCAGTATTTT. This codes for CASGGQGGDTQYF.